This is a list of T cell receptor beta chains from one sample in a study of cytomegalovirus exposure and HLA in healthy donors. Generated by immunoSEQ multiplex PCR, the TCRdb table keeps only in-frame clones and is missing some. Of roughly 160,000 clones listed, 80% are singletons. Sequencing was carried out using PBMCs. These receptors were collected from a man under 40 in good health and CMV-seronegative. Both conserved end residues are trimmed from each CDR3. The size entry is marked missing in some rows and otherwise reads once, few, many or a size class.

J gene: TRBJ2-7; CDR3 length: 12; clone size: few; V gene: TRBV9; CDR3 protein: ASSVAAGHYEQY
J gene: TRBJ2-3; CDR3 length: 14; clone size: .; V gene: TRBV7-9; CDR3 protein: ASSLEGRGRSDTQY
J gene: TRBJ2-7; CDR3 length: 15; clone size: .; V gene: TRBV11-2; CDR3 protein: ASSVIGLSYHSYEQY
J gene: TRBJ1-1; CDR3 length: 12; clone size: .; V gene: TRBV5-1; CDR3 protein: ASSFSGVDTEAF
J gene: TRBJ2-5; CDR3 length: 13; clone size: .; V gene: TRBV15; CDR3 protein: ATSRVAGGWETQY
J gene: TRBJ2-7; CDR3 length: 13; clone size: once; V gene: TRBV9; CDR3 protein: ASSRGSVRDYEQY
J gene: TRBJ2-5; CDR3 length: 11; clone size: .; V gene: TRBV5-1; CDR3 protein: ASRLQEWLTQY
J gene: TRBJ1-1; CDR3 length: 12; clone size: .; V gene: TRBV12-5; CDR3 protein: ASGRTAGNTEAF
J gene: TRBJ1-5; CDR3 length: 13; clone size: .; V gene: TRBV6-4; CDR3 protein: ASSVNSGDNQPQH
J gene: TRBJ2-5; CDR3 length: 12; clone size: .; V gene: TRBV18; CDR3 protein: ASSPAPGKETQY
J gene: TRBJ1-6; CDR3 length: 15; clone size: .; V gene: TRBV5-1; CDR3 protein: ASSLVPMSGGNSPLH
J gene: TRBJ2-5; CDR3 length: 12; clone size: few; V gene: TRBV4-3; CDR3 protein: ASSRSLGRETQY
J gene: TRBJ2-3; CDR3 length: 12; clone size: once; V gene: TRBV5-1; CDR3 protein: ASSVLAGPDTQY
J gene: TRBJ2-3; CDR3 length: 15; clone size: few; V gene: TRBV28; CDR3 protein: ASSSGTSGMHTDTQY
J gene: TRBJ1-6; CDR3 length: 10; clone size: .; V gene: TRBV28; CDR3 protein: ASNRSPFSLH
J gene: TRBJ2-1; CDR3 length: 15; clone size: .; V gene: TRBV7-2; CDR3 protein: ASSLAFERYSYNEQF
J gene: TRBJ2-1; CDR3 length: 13; clone size: once; V gene: TRBV13; CDR3 protein: ASSLAAGGYNEQF
J gene: TRBJ2-5; CDR3 length: 13; clone size: .; V gene: TRBV5-5; CDR3 protein: ASSFGGSLSETQY
J gene: TRBJ2-1; CDR3 length: 15; clone size: .; V gene: TRBV9; CDR3 protein: ASSGTSGFSSYNEQF
J gene: TRBJ1-5; CDR3 length: 12; clone size: .; V gene: TRBV30; CDR3 protein: AWSRGQSNQPQH
J gene: TRBJ1-5; CDR3 length: 15; clone size: few; V gene: TRBV5-3; CDR3 protein: ARSSTASLSRCQPQH
J gene: TRBJ2-3; CDR3 length: 13; clone size: .; V gene: TRBV5-4; CDR3 protein: ASRSPGQGADTQY
J gene: TRBJ2-1; CDR3 length: 15; clone size: .; V gene: TRBV5-4; CDR3 protein: ASSANRGGPSGNEQF
J gene: TRBJ2-7; CDR3 length: 14; clone size: .; V gene: TRBV19; CDR3 protein: ASSIVPGVHYYEQY
J gene: .; CDR3 length: 13; clone size: .; V gene: TRBV10-3; CDR3 protein: AISEGSGRLYEQY
J gene: TRBJ1-1; CDR3 length: 10; clone size: .; V gene: TRBV28; CDR3 protein: ASEGGGTEAF
J gene: TRBJ2-7; CDR3 length: 10; clone size: .; V gene: TRBV19; CDR3 protein: ASSMVNSEQY
J gene: TRBJ2-7; CDR3 length: 13; clone size: .; V gene: TRBV5-6; CDR3 protein: ASSPGRGNWYEQY
J gene: TRBJ2-2; CDR3 length: 14; clone size: .; V gene: TRBV11-3; CDR3 protein: ASSPSTGVDTGELF
J gene: TRBJ1-3; CDR3 length: 13; clone size: .; V gene: TRBV4-3; CDR3 protein: ASSQDYSWGNTIY
J gene: TRBJ2-3; CDR3 length: 14; clone size: once; V gene: TRBV30; CDR3 protein: AWGRLAGGKADTQY
J gene: TRBJ2-7; CDR3 length: 11; clone size: .; V gene: TRBV7-2; CDR3 protein: ASSLGYRYEQY
J gene: TRBJ2-5; CDR3 length: 11; clone size: .; V gene: TRBV15; CDR3 protein: ATSRGQGETQY